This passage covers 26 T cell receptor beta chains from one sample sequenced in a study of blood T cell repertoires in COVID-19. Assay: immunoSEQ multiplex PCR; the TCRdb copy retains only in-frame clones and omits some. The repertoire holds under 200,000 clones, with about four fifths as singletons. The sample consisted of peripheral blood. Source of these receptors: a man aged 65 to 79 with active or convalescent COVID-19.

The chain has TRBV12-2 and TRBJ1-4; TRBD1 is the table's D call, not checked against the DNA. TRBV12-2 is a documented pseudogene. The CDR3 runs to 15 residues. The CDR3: CASRLDDRDREKLFF. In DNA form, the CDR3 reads TGTGCAAGTCGCTTAGACGACAGGGACCGCGAAAAACTGTTTTTT.

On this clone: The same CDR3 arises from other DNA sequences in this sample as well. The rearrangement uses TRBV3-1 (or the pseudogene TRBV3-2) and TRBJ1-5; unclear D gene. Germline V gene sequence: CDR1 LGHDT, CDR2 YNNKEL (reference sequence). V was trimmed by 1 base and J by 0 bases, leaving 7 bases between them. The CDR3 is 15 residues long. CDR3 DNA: TGTGCCAGCAGCCAAGGCCCAGGTAGCAATCAGCCCCAGCATTTT. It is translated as CASSQGPGSNQPQHF.

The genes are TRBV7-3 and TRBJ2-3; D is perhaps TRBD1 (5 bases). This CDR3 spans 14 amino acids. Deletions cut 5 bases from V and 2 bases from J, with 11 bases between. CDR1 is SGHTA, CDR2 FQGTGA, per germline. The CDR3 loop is CASSKQDSTDTQYF. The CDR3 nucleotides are TGTGCCAGCAGCAAACAGGATTCCACAGATACGCAGTATTTT.

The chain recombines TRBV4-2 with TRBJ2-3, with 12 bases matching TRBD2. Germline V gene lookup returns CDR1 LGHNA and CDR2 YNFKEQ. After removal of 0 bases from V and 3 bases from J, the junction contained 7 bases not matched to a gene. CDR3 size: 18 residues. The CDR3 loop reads CASSQDLSTSGGTDTQYF. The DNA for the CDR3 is TGTGCCAGCAGCCAAGATCTGTCGACTAGCGGGGGAACAGATACGCAGTATTTT.

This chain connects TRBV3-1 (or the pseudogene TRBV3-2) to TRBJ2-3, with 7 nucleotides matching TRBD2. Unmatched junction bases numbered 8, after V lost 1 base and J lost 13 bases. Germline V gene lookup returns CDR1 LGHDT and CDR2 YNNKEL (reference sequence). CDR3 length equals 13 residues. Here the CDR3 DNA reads TGTGCCAGCAGCCAAGGGGCGGGGGTACCGGAGTATTTT. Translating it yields CASSQGAGVPEYF.

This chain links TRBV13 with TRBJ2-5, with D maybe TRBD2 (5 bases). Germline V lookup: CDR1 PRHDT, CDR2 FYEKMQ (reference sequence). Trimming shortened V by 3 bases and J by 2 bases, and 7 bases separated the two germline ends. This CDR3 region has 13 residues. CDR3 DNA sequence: TGTGCCAGCAGCTTCCGAGGGCAAGAGACCCAGTACTTC. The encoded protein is CASSFRGQETQYF.

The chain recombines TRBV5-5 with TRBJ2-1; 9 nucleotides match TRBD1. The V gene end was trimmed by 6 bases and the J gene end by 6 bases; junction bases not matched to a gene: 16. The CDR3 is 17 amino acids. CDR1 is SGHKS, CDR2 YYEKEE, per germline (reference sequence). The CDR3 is CASTQEWGTGRGNEQFF. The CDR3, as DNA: TGTGCCAGCACCCAGGAATGGGGGACAGGGAGGGGCAATGAGCAGTTCTTC.

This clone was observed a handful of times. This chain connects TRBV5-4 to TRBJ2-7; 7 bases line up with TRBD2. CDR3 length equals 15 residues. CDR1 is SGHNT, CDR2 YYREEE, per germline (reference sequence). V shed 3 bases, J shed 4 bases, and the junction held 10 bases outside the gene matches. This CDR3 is CASSSPGLVEYEQYF. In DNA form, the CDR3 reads TGTGCCAGCAGCTCCCCTGGACTAGTCGAGTACGAGCAGTACTTC. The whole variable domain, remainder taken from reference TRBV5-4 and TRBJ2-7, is ETGVTQSPTHLIKTRGQQVTLRCSSQSGHNTVSWYQQALGQGPQFIFQYYREEENGRGNFPPRFSGLQFPNYSSELNVNALELDDSALYLCASSSPGLVEYEQYFGPGTRLTVT.

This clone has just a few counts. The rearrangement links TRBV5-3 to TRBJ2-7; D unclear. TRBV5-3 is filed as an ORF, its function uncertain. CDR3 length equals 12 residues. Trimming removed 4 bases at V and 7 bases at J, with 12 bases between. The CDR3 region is CARSPRWREQYF. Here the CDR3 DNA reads TGTGCCAGAAGCCCGCGTTGGAGAGAGCAGTACTTC.

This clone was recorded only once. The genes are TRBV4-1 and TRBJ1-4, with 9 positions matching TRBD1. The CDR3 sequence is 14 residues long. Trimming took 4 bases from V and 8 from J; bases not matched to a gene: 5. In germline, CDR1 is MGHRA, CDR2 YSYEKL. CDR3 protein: CASSLQGAREKLFF. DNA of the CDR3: TGCGCCAGCAGCCTACAGGGGGCTCGAGAAAAACTGTTTTTT.

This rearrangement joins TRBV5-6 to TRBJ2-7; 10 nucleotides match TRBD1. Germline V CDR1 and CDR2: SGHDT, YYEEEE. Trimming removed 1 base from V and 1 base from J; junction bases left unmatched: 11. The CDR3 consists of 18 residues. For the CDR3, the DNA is TGTGCCAGCAGCTTGCAGGGCTACCCGGGACAGGGGTCCTACGAGCAGTACTTC. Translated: CASSLQGYPGQGSYEQYF.

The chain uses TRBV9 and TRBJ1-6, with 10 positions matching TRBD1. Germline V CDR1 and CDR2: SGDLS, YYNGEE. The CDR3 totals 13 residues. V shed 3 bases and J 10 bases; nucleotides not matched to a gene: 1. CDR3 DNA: TGTGCCAGCAGCGGGGACAGGGGCTCACCCCTCCACTTT. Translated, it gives CASSGDRGSPLHF.

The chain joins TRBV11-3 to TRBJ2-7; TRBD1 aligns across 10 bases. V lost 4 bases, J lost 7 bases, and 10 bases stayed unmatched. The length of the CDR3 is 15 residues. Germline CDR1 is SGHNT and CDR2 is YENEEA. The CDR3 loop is CASSSSGTGVGEQYF. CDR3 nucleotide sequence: TGTGCCAGCAGCTCCTCCGGGACAGGGGTAGGGGAGCAGTACTTC.

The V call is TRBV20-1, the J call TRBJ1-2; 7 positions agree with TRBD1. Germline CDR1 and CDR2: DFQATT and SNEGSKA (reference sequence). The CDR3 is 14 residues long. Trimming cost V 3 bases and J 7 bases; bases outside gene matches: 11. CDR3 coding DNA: TGCAGTGCTAGTGGAGGAGGGGGCCTGAGTGGCTACACCTTC. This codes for CSASGGGGLSGYTF.

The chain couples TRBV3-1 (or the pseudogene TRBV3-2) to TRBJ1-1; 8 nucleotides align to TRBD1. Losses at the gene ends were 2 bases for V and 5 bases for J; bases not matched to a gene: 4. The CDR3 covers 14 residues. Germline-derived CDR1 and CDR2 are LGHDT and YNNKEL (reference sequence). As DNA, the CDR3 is TGTGCCAGCAGCCAATCAGGGGGCGAGACTGAAGCTTTCTTT. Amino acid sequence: CASSQSGGETEAFF.

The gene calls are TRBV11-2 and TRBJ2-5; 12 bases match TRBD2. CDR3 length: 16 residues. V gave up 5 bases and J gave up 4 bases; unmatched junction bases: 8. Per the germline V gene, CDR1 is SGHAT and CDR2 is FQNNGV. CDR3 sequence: CASSPPRLAGVETQYF. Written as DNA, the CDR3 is TGTGCCAGCAGCCCACCAAGACTAGCGGGAGTAGAGACCCAGTACTTC.

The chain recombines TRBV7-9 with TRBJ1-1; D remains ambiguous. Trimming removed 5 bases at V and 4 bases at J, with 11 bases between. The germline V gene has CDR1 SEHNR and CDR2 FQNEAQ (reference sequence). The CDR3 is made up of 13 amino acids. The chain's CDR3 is CASSGQEGTEAFF. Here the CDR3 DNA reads TGTGCCAGCAGCGGGCAGGAGGGCACTGAAGCTTTCTTT.

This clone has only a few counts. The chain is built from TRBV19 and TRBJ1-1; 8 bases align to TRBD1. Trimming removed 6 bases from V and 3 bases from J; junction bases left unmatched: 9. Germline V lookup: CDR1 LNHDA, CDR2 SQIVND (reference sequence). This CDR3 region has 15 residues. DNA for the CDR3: TGTGCCAGTAGCAGGGCAGGGGGCTTGGACACTGAAGCTTTCTTT. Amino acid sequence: CASSRAGGLDTEAFF.

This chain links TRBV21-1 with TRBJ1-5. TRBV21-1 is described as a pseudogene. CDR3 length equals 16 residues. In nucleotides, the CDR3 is TGTGCCAGCAGCAAAGTAGCGGGGGTTGGCAATCAGCCCCAGCATTTT. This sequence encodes CASSKVAGVGNQPQHF.

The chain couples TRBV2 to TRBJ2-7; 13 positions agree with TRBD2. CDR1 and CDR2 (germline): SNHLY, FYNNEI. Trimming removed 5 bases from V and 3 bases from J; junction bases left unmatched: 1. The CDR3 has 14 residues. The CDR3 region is CASSRLAGGYEQYF. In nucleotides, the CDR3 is TGTGCCAGCAGTAGACTAGCGGGAGGCTACGAGCAGTACTTC.

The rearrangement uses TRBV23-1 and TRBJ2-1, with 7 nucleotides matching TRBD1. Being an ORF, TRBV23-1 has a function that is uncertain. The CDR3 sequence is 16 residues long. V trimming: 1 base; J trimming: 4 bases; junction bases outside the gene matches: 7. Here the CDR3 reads CASSQFLGQAYNEQFF. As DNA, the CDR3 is TGCGCCAGCAGTCAATTTCTAGGACAGGCGTACAATGAGCAGTTCTTC.

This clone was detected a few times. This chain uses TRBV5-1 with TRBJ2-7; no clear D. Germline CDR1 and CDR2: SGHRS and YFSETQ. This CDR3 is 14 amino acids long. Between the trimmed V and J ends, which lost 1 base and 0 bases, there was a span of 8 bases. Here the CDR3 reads CASSLQASSYEQYF. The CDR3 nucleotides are TGCGCCAGCAGCTTGCAGGCGAGCTCCTACGAGCAGTACTTC.

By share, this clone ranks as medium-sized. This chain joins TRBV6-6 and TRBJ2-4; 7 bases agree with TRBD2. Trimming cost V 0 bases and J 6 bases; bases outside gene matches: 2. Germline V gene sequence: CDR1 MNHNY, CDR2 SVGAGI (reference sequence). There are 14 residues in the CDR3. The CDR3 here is CASSYSPSGNIQYF. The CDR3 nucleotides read TGTGCCAGCAGTTACTCTCCTAGCGGAAACATTCAGTACTTC.

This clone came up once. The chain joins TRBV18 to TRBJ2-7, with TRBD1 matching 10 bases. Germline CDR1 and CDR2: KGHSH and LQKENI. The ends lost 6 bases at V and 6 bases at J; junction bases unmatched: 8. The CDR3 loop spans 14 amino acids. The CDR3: CASSPGTGEPEQYF. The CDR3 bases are TGTGCCAGCTCTCCAGGGACAGGGGAGCCCGAGCAGTACTTC.

This CDR3 reads CASSQGQDYGYTF. The CDR3 region has the DNA TGCGCCAGCAGCCAAGGACAGGACTATGGCTACACCTTC. V is TRBV4-3 and J is TRBJ1-2, with D possibly matching TRBD1 (6 bases). The CDR3 covers 13 residues. Trimming left V 1 base short and J 3 bases short, with 6 bases between. Germline V gives CDR1 LGHNA, CDR2 YSLEER.

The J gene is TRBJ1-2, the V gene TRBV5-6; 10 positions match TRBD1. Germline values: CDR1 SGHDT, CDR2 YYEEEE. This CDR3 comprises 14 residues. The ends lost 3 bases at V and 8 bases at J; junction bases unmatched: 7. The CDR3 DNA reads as TGTGCCAGCAGCTCAGACAGGGGGCGGTGGGGCTACACCTTC. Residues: CASSSDRGRWGYTF.